Shown below are 26 T cell receptor beta chains from a single sample sequenced in a study of graft-versus-host responses after intestinal transplantation. Sequenced by immunoSEQ multiplex PCR; TCRdb stores in-frame clones only, minus some. The sample contains tens of thousands of clones, roughly 95% of which appear only once. The antigens for these receptors are not known. The sample was unstimulated CD8+ T cells sorted from spleen or lymph node cells, taken before transplant. These receptor sequences come from a human donor who was the organ donor for an intestinal transplant.

As regards this clone: At one of its ends the junction is not consistent with the germline gene, which may arise from a read error. The chain has TRBV11-3 and TRBJ2-7, with D maybe TRBD1 (7 bases). From germline, CDR1 is SGHNT and CDR2 YENEEA. The CDR3 contains 12 residues. In DNA form, the CDR3 reads TGTGCCAGCAGCTTGGCGGGACAGAGCCTTATCTTC. Translation: CASSLAGQSLIF.

Remarks on this clone: This same CDR3 is encoded by further DNA sequences in the sample. V gene TRBV13 combines with J gene TRBJ1-5; D not certain. Looked up from germline, CDR1 is PRHDT and CDR2 is FYEKMQ (reference sequence). The length of the CDR3 is 14 residues. V was pared by 4 bases and J by 3 bases, with 10 bases between. The DNA of the CDR3 is TGTGCCAGCAGCTCACGGCAGCACAATCAGCCCCAGCATTTT. It encodes CASSSRQHNQPQHF.

This chain uses TRBV27 with TRBJ2-3, with 11 bases that match TRBD2. Trimming took 7 bases from V and 2 from J; bases not matched to a gene: 5. Germline loops: CDR1 MNHEY, CDR2 SMNVEV (reference sequence). This CDR3 comprises 15 residues. CDR3 amino acids: CASTDSGGDTDTQYF. CDR3 DNA: TGTGCCAGCACGGATAGCGGGGGGGACACAGATACGCAGTATTTT.

The chain is built from TRBV28 and TRBJ1-2, with 7 bases lining up with TRBD1. CDR1 and CDR2 from the germline V gene are MDHEN and SYDVKM. The CDR3 extends over 14 amino acids. Trimming removed 3 bases from V and 7 bases from J; junction bases left unmatched: 8. CDR3 region: CASSFPTGPFGYTF. The DNA of the CDR3 is TGTGCCAGCAGTTTCCCGACAGGGCCGTTTGGCTACACCTTC.

This chain connects TRBV7-6 to TRBJ2-7; the D gene is possibly TRBD2 (7 bases). CDR1 is SGHVS and CDR2 is FNYEAQ in the germline V gene. The ends were cut back, 5 bases at V and 2 bases at J, with 19 bases in the middle. The CDR3 covers 16 residues. This CDR3 reads CASSGGEGQGTYEQYF. In nucleotides, the CDR3 is TGTGCCAGCAGCGGGGGGGAGGGTCAGGGGACCTACGAGCAGTACTTC.

The gene calls are TRBV4-3 and TRBJ1-2; weak D call: TRBD1 (5 bases). The CDR3 length is 19 residues. Trimming cost V 1 base and J 4 bases, with 25 bases left between them. Germline V CDR1 and CDR2: LGHNA, YSLEER. CDR3 protein: CASSQAKGFRRTLGYGYTF. The CDR3 DNA reads as TGCGCCAGCAGCCAAGCCAAGGGGTTTCGGCGGACCCTCGGCTATGGCTACACCTTC.

The chain links TRBV9 to TRBJ1-1; D is ambiguous. CDR3 length equals 16 residues. Germline V gene data show CDR1 as SGDLS and CDR2 as YYNGEE. V gave up 0 bases and J gave up 1 base, with 13 bases separating them. The CDR3 coding sequence is TGTGCCAGCAGCGTAGGGGCAGTGACCTCGAACACTGAAGCTTTCTTT. It yields the protein CASSVGAVTSNTEAFF.

This clone was counted once. This chain connects TRBV5-5 to TRBJ1-1; D uncertain. The CDR3 covers 13 residues. The germline CDR1 and CDR2 sequences are SGHKS and YYEKEE (reference sequence). The germline V and J ends were trimmed by 4 bases and 3 bases, with 10 bases remaining between them. CDR3 in DNA: TGTGCCAGCAGCCTGGACGGCTACACTGAAGCTTTCTTT. Amino acid sequence: CASSLDGYTEAFF.

The genes are TRBV27 and TRBJ1-1, with D hard to call. Germline CDR1 and CDR2: MNHEY and SMNVEV (reference sequence). V was clipped by 5 bases and J by 6 bases, with 13 bases between them. CDR3 length: 13 amino acids. CDR3 sequence (DNA): TGTGCCAGCAGTCTCCAAGGGTTCGCTGAAGCTTTCTTT. Protein sequence: CASSLQGFAEAFF.

The sample holds one count of this clone. This chain uses TRBV30 with TRBJ1-1, with unresolved D. The V gene's germline CDR1 is GTSNPN and CDR2 SVGIG (reference sequence). The CDR3 has 12 amino acids. The V end lost 5 bases, the J end lost 8 bases, and 15 bases lay between the germline ends. In DNA form, the CDR3 reads TGTGCCTGGGGGGAAGGCCCCAGGGAAGCTTTCTTT. Encoded protein: CAWGEGPREAFF.

V usage is TRBV2 and J usage is TRBJ1-2; tentative D call: TRBD1 (6 bases). Germline V gene sequence: CDR1 SNHLY, CDR2 FYNNEI. V was cut by 0 bases and J by 1 base, with 12 bases left in between. The CDR3 runs 16 residues. CDR3 nucleotides: TGTGCCAGCAGTGAAGCGCAGGGGATTCTTAACTATGGCTACACCTTC. Amino acid sequence: CASSEAQGILNYGYTF.

This clone was seen once. The CDR3 coding sequence is TGTGCCATCAGTGGAGGGGGCAGGGCCACCGGGGAGCTGTTTTTT. Amino acid sequence: CAISGGGRATGELFF. The chain links TRBV10-3 to TRBJ2-2; 7 nucleotides match TRBD1. V gave up 4 bases and J gave up 4 bases; unmatched junction bases: 6. From germline, CDR1 is ENHRY and CDR2 SYGVKD. The CDR3 runs to 15 residues.

The chain uses TRBV29-1 and TRBJ2-2; weak D call: TRBD2 (5 bases). V gave up 5 bases and J gave up 2 bases, with 12 bases separating them. There are 14 residues in the CDR3. In germline, CDR1 is SQVTM, CDR2 ANQGSEA. CDR3 nucleotide sequence: TGCAGCGTTATCAACGGGGATAACACCGGGGAGCTGTTTTTT. Translating it yields CSVINGDNTGELFF.

This clone was counted once. The chain links TRBV5-4 to TRBJ1-2; D might be TRBD1 (5 bases). Trimming took off 0 bases at V and 8 bases at J, with 11 bases between the two ends. The germline V gene has CDR1 SGHNT and CDR2 YYREEE (reference sequence). CDR3 length: 13 amino acids. CDR3 in DNA: TGTGCCAGCAGCTTGGCCAGGGAAGACGGCTACACCTTC. Translation: CASSLAREDGYTF.

The gene calls are TRBV30 and TRBJ2-1; D is unresolved. Between the trimmed V and J ends, which lost 2 bases and 6 bases, there was a span of 8 bases. The germline V gene encodes CDR1 GTSNPN and CDR2 SVGIG (reference sequence). The CDR3 spans 12 residues. The CDR3, as DNA: TGTGCCTGGAGTCCAAAATTCAATGAGCAGTTCTTC. It yields the protein CAWSPKFNEQFF.

Notes on this clone: Other DNA sequences within the sample encode an identical CDR3. Here the CDR3 DNA reads TGTGCCAGCAGCGCCGCAGGGGTGGGTCAGCCCCAGCATTTT. Amino acids: CASSAAGVGQPQHF. The V and J genes are TRBV9 and TRBJ1-5; TRBD1 is a possible D gene (6 bases). Germline V gene data show CDR1 as SGDLS and CDR2 as YYNGEE. There are 14 residues in the CDR3. V was shortened by 3 bases and J by 6 bases, with 13 bases between the two germline ends.

The CDR3 region is CASSPSGNQPQHF. The DNA of the CDR3 is TGTGCCAGCAGCCCTTCGGGCAATCAGCCCCAGCATTTT. The chain combines TRBV7-2 with TRBJ1-5; D call uncertain. Trimming shortened V by 5 bases and J by 2 bases, and 7 bases separated the two germline ends. The CDR3 length is 13 residues. Germline V gives CDR1 SGHTA, CDR2 FQGNSA.

V gene TRBV28 combines with J gene TRBJ2-3; D may match TRBD1 or TRBD2 (5 bases each). V shed 6 bases and J shed 4 bases, with 8 bases lying between them. This CDR3 is built from 12 residues. CDR1 is MDHEN and CDR2 is SYDVKM in the germline V gene. The CDR3 region has the DNA TGTGCCAGCAGACGGGGCTCAGATACGCAGTATTTT. Its protein is CASRRGSDTQYF.

This clone was seen a single time. The chain combines TRBV6-1 with TRBJ2-1; 9 nucleotides match TRBD2. Germline CDR1 reads MNHNS; CDR2 reads SASEGT. This CDR3 has 15 residues. Germline trimming cut 2 bases from V and 10 bases from J; bases unmatched to any gene: 9. In DNA form, the CDR3 reads TGTGCCAGCAGTGAATTTCACCCTAGCGGGGACGAGCAGTTCTTC. Translating it yields CASSEFHPSGDEQFF.

The chain employs TRBV28 and TRBJ2-5; 11 bases match TRBD1. The V gene end was trimmed by 7 bases and the J gene end by 4 bases; junction bases not matched to a gene: 5. The germline V gene has CDR1 MDHEN and CDR2 SYDVKM. This CDR3 has 14 residues. In nucleotides, the CDR3 is TGTGCCAGCACTCGGACAGGGGGCTTAGAGACCCAGTACTTC. Translating gives CASTRTGGLETQYF. Supplemented by reference TRBV28 and TRBJ2-5, the full variable domain reads DVKVTQSSRYLVKRTGEKVFLECVQDMDHENMFWYRQDPGLGLRLIYFSYDVKMKEKGDIPEGYSVSREKKERFSLILESASTNQTSMYLCASTRTGGLETQYFGPGTRLLVL.

The chain uses TRBV9 and TRBJ2-1, with TRBD2 matching 15 bases. CDR3 length: 17 residues. Losses at the gene ends were 5 bases for V and 9 bases for J; bases not matched to a gene: 12. Germline CDR1 SGDLS, CDR2 YYNGEE. DNA of the CDR3: TGTGCCAGCAGTGATCGTGGACTAGCGGGGGGGCTCGGTGAGCAGTTCTTC. Translated: CASSDRGLAGGLGEQFF.

The rearrangement links TRBV7-8 to TRBJ2-5; D call uncertain. The J call may not be correct, given that the DNA end is closer to TRBJ2-7. The CDR3 sequence is 13 residues long. Looked up from germline, CDR1 is SGHVS and CDR2 is FQNEAQ. As DNA, the CDR3 is TGTGCCAGCAGCCTAGGTTCGGCCTACGAGCAGTACTTC. It yields the protein CASSLGSAYEQYF.

This clone came up once. This chain connects TRBV9 to TRBJ2-7, with 9 bases matching TRBD1. Germline assignment: CDR1 SGDLS and CDR2 YYNGEE. The CDR3 is made up of 15 amino acids. The V gene end was trimmed by 4 bases and the J gene end by 3 bases; junction bases not matched to a gene: 8. Here the CDR3 DNA reads TGTGCCAGCAGCCCCCAGGGACAGGGCGGCTACGAGCAGTACTTC. Its protein is CASSPQGQGGYEQYF.

As to this clone: Other DNA sequences in the same sample also yield this CDR3. The chain employs TRBV6-5 and TRBJ2-5, with D uncertain. The germline V gene has CDR1 MNHEY and CDR2 SVGAGI. This CDR3 is built from 13 residues. V was clipped by 0 bases and J by 4 bases, with 6 bases between them. The chain's CDR3 is CASSYSKVETQYF. Written as DNA, the CDR3 is TGTGCCAGCAGTTACTCGAAGGTAGAGACCCAGTACTTC.

The chain links TRBV28 to TRBJ2-3, with TRBD1 identical over 7 bases. V trimming: 5 bases; J trimming: 5 bases; junction bases outside the gene matches: 10. Per germline, CDR1 MDHEN and CDR2 SYDVKM. This CDR3 spans 15 amino acids. The DNA of the CDR3 is TGTGCCAGCAGTCAGACGTCGAACAGGGGAGATACGCAGTATTTT. This sequence encodes CASSQTSNRGDTQYF. Filled out from reference TRBV28 and TRBJ2-3, the complete variable domain reads DVKVTQSSRYLVKRTGEKVFLECVQDMDHENMFWYRQDPGLGLRLIYFSYDVKMKEKGDIPEGYSVSREKKERFSLILESASTNQTSMYLCASSQTSNRGDTQYFGPGTRLTVL.

The chain combines TRBV11-2 with TRBJ2-7; D not resolved. V was shortened by 5 bases and J by 6 bases, with 8 bases between the two germline ends. This CDR3 contains 11 residues. Looked up from germline, CDR1 is SGHAT and CDR2 is FQNNGV. The CDR3 loop is CASSHWREQYF. The CDR3 DNA follows: TGTGCCAGCAGCCACTGGCGCGAGCAGTACTTC.